The 12 T cell receptor beta chains in this list originate from one sample, sequenced in a study of blood T cell repertoires in COVID-19. Generated by immunoSEQ multiplex PCR, the TCRdb table keeps only in-frame clones and is missing some. The data hold more than 200,000 clones, with roughly 91% observed a single time. The sequenced material came from PBMCs or T cells enriched from blood (not recorded which). The receptors here all came from a woman aged 25 to 39 with acute COVID-19.

This chain joins TRBV4-3 and TRBJ2-5, with TRBD1 matching 7 bases. The CDR3 extends over 16 amino acids. Germline-derived CDR1 and CDR2 are LGHNA and YSLEER. V trimming: 2 bases; J trimming: 1 base; junction bases outside the gene matches: 7. CDR3 DNA: TGCGCCAGCAGCCAACAACCACAGGGGTCCCAAGAGACCCAGTACTTC. Its translation: CASSQQPQGSQETQYF.

Remarks on this clone: The junction and the germline gene differ at one end; a read error may be behind it. The J gene is TRBJ2-7, the V gene TRBV7-2; TRBD1 aligns across 9 bases. Germline lookup yields CDR1 SGHTA and CDR2 FQGNSA. The CDR3 runs 13 residues. This CDR3 reads CASSLEYGTGCIF. In DNA form, the CDR3 reads TGTGCCAGCAGCTTAGAGTACGGGACAGGGTGCATCTTC.

This CDR3 is CASRPQLPNEKLFF. For the CDR3, the DNA is TGTGCCAGCAGACCACAGCTCCCTAATGAAAAACTGTTTTTT. The chain employs TRBV6-5 and TRBJ1-4; D call uncertain. The CDR3 runs to 14 residues. V was trimmed by 6 bases and J by 3 bases, leaving 11 bases between them. Germline V gives CDR1 MNHEY, CDR2 SVGAGI.

The chain carries TRBV3-1 (or the pseudogene TRBV3-2) and TRBJ1-2; TRBD1 aligns across 8 bases. Trimming at V came to 2 bases and at J to 2 bases, leaving 1 base not matched to a gene. Per the germline V gene, CDR1 is LGHDT and CDR2 is YNNKEL (reference sequence). The CDR3 loop spans 14 amino acids. The CDR3 spells CASSQSGGNYGYTF. In DNA, the CDR3 is TGTGCCAGCAGCCAATCAGGGGGCAACTATGGCTACACCTTC.

Remarks on this clone: In the same sample, other DNA sequences code for this CDR3. The chain links TRBV4-1 to TRBJ1-3; D might be TRBD1 (5 bases). V was clipped by 1 base and J by 4 bases, with 8 bases between them. The germline V gene has CDR1 MGHRA and CDR2 YSYEKL. The CDR3 covers 14 residues. CDR3 sequence: CASSQVGGGNTIYF. CDR3 nucleotide sequence: TGCGCCAGCAGCCAAGTCGGGGGAGGAAACACCATATATTTT.

This chain links TRBV7-2 with TRBJ2-1; TRBD2 matches 9 bases. The ends lost 6 bases at V and 6 bases at J; junction bases unmatched: 6. Germline V CDR1 and CDR2: SGHTA, FQGNSA. The length of the CDR3 is 14 residues. The CDR3 nucleotides are TGTGCCAGCAGATGGGCGGGGGGGCCCAATGAGCAGTTCTTC. Protein: CASRWAGGPNEQFF.

The chain uses TRBV24-1 and TRBJ2-3, with D unclear. CDR3 length: 11 residues. The V gene's germline CDR1 is KGHDR and CDR2 SFDVKD. V was pared by 9 bases and J by 2 bases, with 5 bases between. This CDR3 is CATEDTDTQYF. In DNA form, the CDR3 reads TGTGCCACCGAGGACACAGATACGCAGTATTTT.

This clone showed up just once. The rearrangement links TRBV27 to TRBJ1-6; possibly TRBD1 for D (5 bases). Germline V CDR1 and CDR2: MNHEY, SMNVEV (reference sequence). Between the trimmed V and J ends, which lost 8 bases and 8 bases, there was a span of 16 bases. This CDR3 spans 14 amino acids. The CDR3 sequence is CASQQGVLYSPLHF. CDR3 nucleotide sequence: TGTGCCAGCCAGCAGGGCGTCTTGTATTCACCCCTCCACTTT.

About this clone itself: Germline and junction disagree at one end, which may indicate a read error. The chain combines TRBV28 with TRBJ1-2; TRBD1 matches 7 bases. The CDR3 extends over 15 amino acids. Germline CDR1 MDHEN, CDR2 SYDVKM. CDR3: CATSGHTGASSGYTF. The CDR3, as DNA: TGTGCCACCAGTGGTCACACAGGGGCCTCATCTGGCTACACCTTC.

As regards this clone: The sample carries other DNA sequences with the same CDR3. This sequence joins TRBV29-1 and TRBJ1-4; D is possibly TRBD1 (5 bases). Deletions cut 4 bases from V and 3 bases from J, with 9 bases between. The CDR3 is made up of 13 amino acids. CDR1 and CDR2 from the germline V gene are SQVTM and ANQGSEA. The CDR3 region has the DNA TGCAGCGTTGTGGGGGGGGCTAATGAAAAACTGTTTTTT. Translating gives CSVVGGANEKLFF.

This sequence joins TRBV28 and TRBJ1-6, with 7 bases aligning to TRBD1. CDR3 length equals 15 residues. Germline V CDR1 and CDR2: MDHEN, SYDVKM. V trimming: 6 bases; J trimming: 5 bases; junction bases outside the gene matches: 7. CDR3 bases: TGTGCCAGCAGCCCCGGGACAGTCGATAATTCACCCCTCCACTTT. This translates into CASSPGTVDNSPLHF.

This clone came up once. This chain connects TRBV3-1 (or the pseudogene TRBV3-2) to TRBJ2-7; no clear D. CDR1 LGHDT and CDR2 YNNKEL come from the germline V gene (reference sequence). Trimming took 0 bases from V and 0 from J, leaving 12 bases between them. This CDR3 region has 16 residues. CDR3 in amino acids: CASSQDPDGVSYEQYF. CDR3 nucleotide sequence: TGTGCCAGCAGCCAAGACCCCGACGGAGTCTCCTACGAGCAGTACTTC.